These 23 T cell receptor beta chains share one sample of origin, sequenced in a study of blood T cell repertoires in COVID-19. Using immunoSEQ multiplex PCR, the repertoire was profiled, and TCRdb retains in-frame clones only, with some absent. The table shows 150,000 or so clones, with 70% to 90% occurring only once. The sample consisted of peripheral blood. These TCRs come from a woman aged 35 to 49 with active or convalescent COVID-19.

The V call is TRBV28, the J call TRBJ1-4, with D hard to call. Germline CDR1 is MDHEN and CDR2 is SYDVKM. Trimming took off 4 bases at V and 5 bases at J, with 11 bases between the two ends. The CDR3 has 14 amino acids. CDR3 loop: CASSSGGNNEKLFF. CDR3 nucleotide sequence: TGTGCCAGCAGTTCCGGCGGGAACAATGAAAAACTGTTTTTT.

This chain's CDR3 is CASTRQGQGQPQHF. CDR3 in DNA: TGTGCCAGCACTAGACAGGGGCAGGGTCAGCCCCAGCATTTT. V and J are TRBV18 and TRBJ1-5, with 8 bases aligning to TRBD1. J was trimmed by 6 bases and V by 8 bases; bases with no gene match: 9. The CDR3 length is 14 residues. Germline-derived CDR1 and CDR2 are KGHSH and LQKENI.

The table lists this clone with a few counts. This chain connects TRBV11-1 to TRBJ2-3; D is perhaps TRBD2 (5 bases). Between the trimmed V and J ends, which lost 4 bases and 9 bases, there was a span of 14 bases. The CDR3 has 13 residues. The germline CDR1 and CDR2 sequences are SGHAT and FQDESV (reference sequence). The CDR3 DNA sequence: TGTGCCAGCAGCTACCGGGCGGGCAGCACGCAGTATTTT. Its translation: CASSYRAGSTQYF.

The chain couples TRBV6-2 or TRBV6-3 to TRBJ2-1; D is perhaps TRBD2 (6 bases). The CDR3 extends over 17 amino acids. With 4 bases removed from V and 2 bases from J, the gap between germline ends came to 18 bases. Germline CDR1 is MNHEY and CDR2 is SVGEGT. The CDR3 nucleotides are TGTGCCAGCAGTTTGCTTACTGGCGGGATAACCTACAATGAGCAGTTCTTC. Translation gives CASSLLTGGITYNEQFF.

The V and J genes are TRBV5-1 and TRBJ1-1, with 7 bases that match TRBD1. Germline CDR1 and CDR2: SGHRS and YFSETQ. J lost 10 bases, V lost 4 bases, and 13 bases had no gene match. The CDR3 sequence is 14 residues long. In nucleotides, the CDR3 is TGCGCCAGCAGCCCCGTCAATGGAGGGGGCTTAGCTTTCTTT. Its translation: CASSPVNGGGLAFF.

The chain links TRBV30 to TRBJ1-5; tentative D call: TRBD1 (5 bases). The CDR3 consists of 13 residues. The germline CDR1 and CDR2 sequences are GTSNPN and SVGIG (reference sequence). V lost 2 bases and J lost 6, with 11 bases in between. The CDR3 spells CAWSSGVGQPQHF. CDR3 bases: TGTGCCTGGAGTTCGGGGGTCGGTCAGCCCCAGCATTTT.

The chain joins TRBV28 to TRBJ2-7, with D possibly TRBD1 on 5 matching bases. Germline CDR1 reads MDHEN; CDR2 reads SYDVKM. This CDR3 has 13 amino acids. V shed 3 bases and J shed 2 bases, with 8 bases lying between them. The chain's CDR3 is CASSFQGPYEQYF. CDR3 sequence (DNA): TGTGCCAGCAGTTTCCAGGGTCCCTACGAGCAGTACTTC.

The chain joins TRBV28 to TRBJ1-1; 8 positions match TRBD1. From germline, CDR1 is MDHEN and CDR2 SYDVKM. The CDR3 length is 13 residues. J was trimmed by 5 bases and V by 11 bases; bases with no gene match: 10. The CDR3 loop reads CAGGPGGSTEAFF. The CDR3 region has the DNA TGTGCCGGGGGGCCAGGGGGCAGTACTGAAGCTTTCTTT. Based on the CDR3 plus reference TRBV28 and TRBJ1-1, the full variable domain is DVKVTQSSRYLVKRTGEKVFLECVQDMDHENMFWYRQDPGLGLRLIYFSYDVKMKEKGDIPEGYSVSREKKERFSLILESASTNQTSMYLCAGGPGGSTEAFFGQGTRLTVV.

The rearrangement uses TRBV25-1 and TRBJ2-2; 10 nucleotides line up with TRBD2. The germline CDR1 and CDR2 sequences are MGHDK and SYGVNS. This CDR3 has 16 amino acids. V was pared by 3 bases and J by 4 bases, with 5 bases of the junction left unmatched. The CDR3 spells CASSDSSGGLTGELFF. Here the CDR3 DNA reads TGTGCCAGCAGTGATTCTAGCGGGGGCCTCACCGGGGAGCTGTTTTTT.

The rearrangement uses TRBV19 and TRBJ2-7, with D possibly being TRBD1 (6 bases). Germline CDR1 is LNHDA and CDR2 is SQIVND (reference sequence). V was trimmed by 5 bases and J by 5 bases, leaving 10 bases between them. CDR3 length: 12 amino acids. CDR3 sequence: CASSSQGNEQYF. CDR3 in DNA: TGTGCCAGTAGTTCACAGGGCAACGAGCAGTACTTC.

This clone has more than one count but fewer than ten. The V call is TRBV4-3, the J call TRBJ2-3, with 7 bases that match TRBD2. The CDR3 sequence is 20 residues long. The germline V gene encodes CDR1 LGHNA and CDR2 YSLEER. Losses at the gene ends were 0 bases for V and 0 bases for J; bases not matched to a gene: 15. This chain's CDR3 is CASSQDMVGEGRTSTDTQYF. CDR3 coding DNA: TGCGCCAGCAGCCAAGATATGGTGGGGGAGGGCCGAACGAGCACAGATACGCAGTATTTT.

V gene TRBV5-4 combines with J gene TRBJ2-7; TRBD2 matches at 13 bases. This CDR3 contains 16 residues. V lost 5 bases and J lost 2; bases outside the gene matches: 7. The germline V gene encodes CDR1 SGHNT and CDR2 YYREEE (reference sequence). This CDR3 is CASSTPGLAGAYEQYF. As DNA, the CDR3 is TGTGCCAGCAGTACTCCTGGACTAGCGGGGGCCTACGAGCAGTACTTC.

The rearrangement uses TRBV3-1 (or the pseudogene TRBV3-2) and TRBJ2-5; D is ambiguous. V dropped 0 bases and J dropped 5 bases, with 13 bases sitting between them. The CDR3 spans 15 residues. The germline CDR1 and CDR2 sequences are LGHDT and YNNKEL (reference sequence). CDR3 sequence (DNA): TGTGCCAGCAGCCAAGATCTTGGCCCCATGGAGACCCAGTACTTC. This sequence encodes CASSQDLGPMETQYF.

The genes are TRBV12-3 or TRBV12-4 and TRBJ2-5; D not certain. The CDR3 has 12 residues. Trimming took off 6 bases at V and 5 bases at J, with 10 bases between the two ends. This CDR3 is CASSASRETQYF. CDR3 DNA sequence: TGTGCCAGCAGCGCCTCTAGGGAGACCCAGTACTTC.

The rearrangement uses TRBV6-6 and TRBJ1-2; D not resolved. Germline CDR1 reads MNHNY; CDR2 reads SVGAGI (reference sequence). Trimming removed 7 bases from V and 8 bases from J, with 20 bases in between. The CDR3 loop spans 14 amino acids. The CDR3 coding sequence is TGTGCCAGCACCGAGGCCGGGATCGGGTACGGCTACACCTTC. The encoded protein is CASTEAGIGYGYTF.

This chain links TRBV6-5 with TRBJ1-2; TRBD1 aligns across 8 bases. Looked up from germline, CDR1 is MNHEY and CDR2 is SVGAGI. Trimming at V came to 0 bases and at J to 8 bases, leaving 5 bases not matched to a gene. The CDR3 is 14 amino acids. CDR3 DNA: TGTGCCAGCAGTTACTCGACAGGGGTTGGCGGCTACACCTTC. Residues: CASSYSTGVGGYTF.

This clone was seen just once. The genes are TRBV19 and TRBJ2-3; D perhaps matches TRBD2 (5 bases). V lost 10 bases to trimming and J lost 3 bases, with 23 bases between them. Per the germline V gene, CDR1 is LNHDA and CDR2 is SQIVND (reference sequence). The CDR3 length is 16 residues. This CDR3 is CATPPWWESGTDTQYF. CDR3 DNA: TGTGCCACTCCCCCTTGGTGGGAGAGTGGGACAGATACGCAGTATTTT.

The gene calls are TRBV10-3 and TRBJ2-1; TRBD1 matches 10 bases. V lost 2 bases to trimming and J lost 8 bases; unmatched junction nucleotides: 3. The CDR3 loop spans 14 amino acids. Per germline, CDR1 ENHRY and CDR2 SYGVKD. The CDR3 protein is CAISERQGADEQFF. CDR3 nucleotide sequence: TGTGCCATCAGTGAGAGACAGGGGGCCGATGAGCAGTTCTTC.

This clone occurred once. The genes are TRBV19 and TRBJ2-2; 7 bases are shared with TRBD1. The V segment lost 1 base and the J segment 1 base; nucleotides outside the gene matches: 3. This CDR3 region has 16 residues. Germline lookup yields CDR1 LNHDA and CDR2 SQIVND (reference sequence). CDR3 amino acids: CASSIAGTVNTGELFF. The CDR3 coding sequence is TGTGCCAGTAGTATAGCCGGGACAGTGAACACCGGGGAGCTGTTTTTT.

The V gene is TRBV27, the J gene TRBJ2-7, with a tentative D call TRBD1 (5 bases). Trimming shortened V by 8 bases and J by 3 bases, and 26 bases separated the two germline ends. The germline gives CDR1 MNHEY, CDR2 SMNVEV (reference sequence). The CDR3 totals 17 residues. The CDR3, as DNA: TGTGCCAGCCAACGAGGTTGGGGCAGCCTTACCGACTACGAGCAGTACTTC. Its translation: CASQRGWGSLTDYEQYF.

The J gene is TRBJ2-3, the V gene TRBV5-4, with 8 positions matching TRBD2. Trimming took 0 bases from V and 6 from J; bases not matched to a gene: 9. The CDR3 loop spans 16 amino acids. Germline CDR1 SGHNT, CDR2 YYREEE (reference sequence). The CDR3, as DNA: TGTGCCAGCAGCTTGGCGGGGACTAGAGGTTCGGATACGCAGTATTTT. Amino acid sequence: CASSLAGTRGSDTQYF. Full variable domain (missing parts from reference TRBV5-4 and TRBJ2-3): ETGVTQSPTHLIKTRGQQVTLRCSSQSGHNTVSWYQQALGQGPQFIFQYYREEENGRGNFPPRFSGLQFPNYSSELNVNALELDDSALYLCASSLAGTRGSDTQYFGPGTRLTVL.

Points on this clone: Other DNA sequences within the sample encode an identical CDR3. V gene TRBV30 combines with J gene TRBJ1-1, with a weak D call TRBD1 (5 bases). The CDR3 is 12 residues long. V was clipped by 3 bases and J by 0 bases, with 5 bases between them. In germline, CDR1 is GTSNPN, CDR2 SVGIG (reference sequence). The CDR3 DNA reads TGTGCCTGGAGCAGGGTGAACACTGAAGCTTTCTTT. Protein sequence: CAWSRVNTEAFF.

This clone has a count of ten or more. This sequence joins TRBV2 and TRBJ2-3, with 9 positions matching TRBD2. Germline CDR1 reads SNHLY; CDR2 reads FYNNEI. Trimming at V came to 5 bases and at J to 1 base, leaving 7 bases not matched to a gene. The CDR3 runs to 16 residues. The CDR3 nucleotides read TGTGCCAGCAGTAAAGGTCTAGCGGGGCGCACAGATACGCAGTATTTT. Translated, it gives CASSKGLAGRTDTQYF. Full variable domain (missing parts from reference TRBV2 and TRBJ2-3): EPEVTQTPSHQVTQMGQEVILRCVPISNHLYFYWYRQILGQKVEFLVSFYNNEISEKSEIFDDQFSVERPDGSNFTLKIRSTKLEDSAMYFCASSKGLAGRTDTQYFGPGTRLTVL.